This is a list of T cell receptor beta chains from one sample in a study of T-cell memory formation after mild COVID-19. Each CDR3 protein is one row after TCRdb ran MiXCR on the 5' RACE reads. The repertoire includes more than 450,000 distinct CDR3 sequences, about a sixth of them detected once, and 9.5% to 15% sits in the top ten. Sequenced: PBMCs or a T cell subset sorted from them (not recorded which). These receptor sequences come from an adult woman who had mild COVID-19 (a few samples of this study predate the infection). Cell type and time point are not known. CDR3s include the opening cysteine and the closing phenylalanine or tryptophan. D genes are given only for firm matches. Where a row states a size, it is once, few, many or the class of an expanded clone; other rows omit it.

clone size	V gene	J gene	D gene	CDR3 protein	CDR3 DNA
many	TRBV6-1	TRBJ2-7	-	CASSEASYEQYF	TGTGCCAGCAGTGAAGCCAGCTACGAGCAGTACTTC
many	TRBV7-2	TRBJ2-1	-	CASSAHKSRNEQFF	TGTGCCAGCAGCGCTCACAAGTCCCGCAATGAGCAGTTCTTC
many	TRBV20-1	TRBJ2-6	-	CSAPIPYSGANVLTF	TGCAGTGCCCCCATTCCCTACTCTGGGGCCAACGTCCTGACTTTC
-	TRBV6-2/TRBV6-3	TRBJ2-2	TRBD1	CASSRPGTGVGGELFF	TGTGCCAGCAGTCGCCCCGGGACAGGGGTTGGCGGGGAGCTGTTTTTT
many	TRBV7-2	TRBJ1-4	-	CASSKSGRNEKLFF	TGTGCCAGCAGCAAAAGCGGCAGAAATGAAAAACTGTTTTTT
-	TRBV7-9	TRBJ1-2	-	CASSLHNNYGYTF	TGTGCCAGCAGCTTACACAATAACTATGGCTACACCTTC
few	TRBV20-1	TRBJ2-1	-	CSARVRDGSYNEQFF	TGCAGTGCTAGAGTCCGGGACGGCTCCTACAATGAGCAGTTCTTC
few	TRBV9	TRBJ1-2	TRBD1	CASSVGQGAYGYTF	TGTGCCAGCAGCGTTGGACAGGGGGCCTATGGCTACACCTTC
-	TRBV7-4	TRBJ2-2	TRBD2	CASSLLAGEVSTGELFF	TGTGCCAGCAGCTTACTGGCGGGAGAAGTTAGCACCGGGGAGCTGTTTTTT
many	TRBV14	TRBJ2-2	-	CASSQGPGELFF	TGTGCCAGCAGCCAAGGTCCCGGGGAGCTGTTTTTT
few	TRBV24-1	TRBJ1-2	TRBD1	CATSDPRTGYGYTF	TGTGCCACCAGTGATCCCAGGACAGGATATGGCTACACCTTC
few	TRBV30	TRBJ2-7	-	CAWSVQVYEQYF	TGTGCCTGGAGTGTCCAGGTCTACGAGCAGTACTTC
few	TRBV5-1	TRBJ2-3	-	CASSLPGGNTDTQYF	TGCGCCAGCAGCTTGCCAGGGGGGAACACAGATACGCAGTATTTT
few	TRBV6-2/TRBV6-3	TRBJ2-4	-	CASSLTVAKNIQYF	TGTGCCAGCAGTCTGACAGTAGCCAAAAACATTCAGTACTTC
-	TRBV12-3/TRBV12-4	TRBJ2-3	-	CASRWTIPDTQYF	TGTGCCAGCAGATGGACCATCCCAGATACGCAGTATTTT
many	TRBV12-3/TRBV12-4	TRBJ2-7	TRBD1	CASSEQGAEQYF	TGTGCCAGCAGTGAGCAGGGGGCCGAGCAGTACTTC
-	TRBV20-1	TRBJ1-1	-	CSAHLLGTPEAFF	TGCAGTGCCCATCTCTTGGGGACACCTGAAGCTTTCTTT
few	TRBV9	TRBJ2-2	-	CASSVTLTGELFF	TGTGCCAGCAGCGTGACCCTCACCGGGGAGCTGTTTTTT
-	TRBV7-3	TRBJ2-1	-	CASSWTTTSSYNEQFF	TGTGCCAGCAGCTGGACTACGACGAGCTCCTACAATGAGCAGTTCTTC
-	TRBV9	TRBJ2-3	TRBD2	CASSRLGTSETDTQYF	TGTGCCAGCAGCCGGTTAGGGACTAGCGAAACAGATACGCAGTATTTT
few	TRBV24-1	TRBJ2-3	-	CATSDFGSDTQYF	TGTGCCACCAGTGATTTCGGGTCGGATACGCAGTATTTT
few	TRBV20-1	TRBJ1-1	-	CSARAMTEAFF	TGCAGTGCGAGGGCAATGACTGAAGCTTTCTTT
once	TRBV19	TRBJ1-5	TRBD1	CASSLRTGGNQPQHF	TGTGCCAGTAGCCTAAGGACAGGGGGCAATCAGCCCCAGCATTTT
few	TRBV24-1	TRBJ1-4	-	CATSRQDNEKLFF	TGTGCCACCAGTAGACAGGACAATGAAAAACTGTTTTTT
many	TRBV5-1	TRBJ2-4	-	CASSLDGRIQYF	TGCGCCAGCAGCTTGGACGGTCGCATTCAGTACTTC
few	TRBV6-5	TRBJ1-1	-	CASSYTYGNTEAFF	TGTGCCAGCAGTTACACCTACGGGAACACTGAAGCTTTCTTT
-	TRBV29-1	TRBJ1-2	-	CSVVATTGGYTF	TGCAGCGTTGTAGCGACGACGGGAGGCTACACCTTC
few	TRBV12-3/TRBV12-4	TRBJ2-7	TRBD2	CASSGGSGGARYEQYF	TGTGCCAGCAGTGGAGGTAGCGGGGGGGCACGGTACGAGCAGTACTTC